These T cell receptor beta chains were read from a single sample in a study of early T cells in non-severe SARS-CoV-2 infection. TCRdb recomputed calls from the 5' RACE reads with MiXCR, one row per CDR3 protein. This table has about 84,000 distinct CDR3 sequences, 12% appearing once. The sequenced sample consisted of whole blood. These receptors all come from an adult who was a healthcare worker with PCR-confirmed SARS-CoV-2 infection or an uninfected control (not recorded which). CDR3s include the opening cysteine and the closing phenylalanine or tryptophan. D genes are given only for firm matches. Some rows have no size entry. The others give once, few or many, or a class for an expanded clone.

D	J	V	size	CDR3	DNA
NA	TRBJ2-7	TRBV10-3	few	CAISDSYEQYF	TGTGCCATCTCCGACTCCTACGAGCAGTACTTC
TRBD2	TRBJ2-1	TRBV28	many	CASRGGLAGEQFF	TGTGCCAGCAGGGGAGGACTAGCAGGGGAGCAGTTCTTC
NA	TRBJ2-7	TRBV18	NA	CSSSPQTEGEQYF	TGTTCCAGCTCACCACAGACAGAGGGCGAGCAGTACTTC
NA	TRBJ2-2	TRBV7-8	NA	CASSPPDTGELFF	TGTGCCAGCAGCCCTCCCGACACCGGGGAGCTGTTTTTT
NA	TRBJ2-5	TRBV28	NA	CASSLTTILQTQYF	TGTGCCAGCAGTTTGACCACTATCTTGCAGACCCAGTACTTC
TRBD2	TRBJ2-7	TRBV25-1	NA	CASSAKGLAAREQYF	TGTGCCAGCAGCGCCAAGGGACTAGCCGCCCGGGAGCAGTACTTC
NA	TRBJ2-1	TRBV10-3	many	CAISEGSGSTYNEQFF	TGTGCCATCAGTGAGGGTTCAGGGAGTACCTACAATGAGCAGTTCTTC
NA	TRBJ1-2	TRBV6-1	many	CASTESRSNYGYTF	TGTGCCAGCACCGAATCCAGGAGTAACTATGGCTACACCTTC
NA	TRBJ2-2	TRBV18	NA	CASSFWSPNTGELFF	TGTGCCAGCTCATTCTGGAGCCCGAACACCGGGGAGCTGTTTTTT
NA	TRBJ1-1	TRBV7-8	many	CASSLGQQSEAFF	TGTGCCAGCAGCTTAGGACAGCAATCTGAAGCTTTCTTT
NA	TRBJ1-1	TRBV29-1	few	CSVDITGMNTEAFF	TGCAGCGTTGATATCACAGGGATGAACACTGAAGCTTTCTTT
NA	TRBJ2-1	TRBV1	few	CTSSQGTSGGHNEQFF	TGCACCAGCAGCCAGGGGACTAGCGGGGGGCACAATGAGCAGTTCTTC
TRBD1	TRBJ1-5	TRBV30	many	CAWSADRGGNQPQHF	TGTGCCTGGAGTGCCGACAGGGGAGGCAATCAGCCCCAGCATTTT
TRBD2	TRBJ2-1	TRBV10-3	many	CAISVGGSSYNEQFF	TGTGCCATCAGTGTGGGGGGGAGCTCCTACAATGAGCAGTTCTTC
NA	TRBJ1-1	TRBV12-3/TRBV12-4	NA	CASSAGRLTEAFF	TGTGCCAGCAGCGCCGGCCGGTTGACTGAAGCTTTCTTT
TRBD1	TRBJ2-7	TRBV6-2/TRBV6-3	few	CASRSPGQGSYEQYF	TGTGCCAGCAGATCGCCGGGACAGGGTTCCTACGAGCAGTACTTC
TRBD1	TRBJ1-2	TRBV10-3	many	CAISDRQGASGYTF	TGTGCCATCAGTGATAGACAGGGGGCGAGTGGCTACACCTTC
NA	TRBJ2-1	TRBV2	few	CASSPRAPSSYNEQFF	TGTGCCAGCAGCCCAAGAGCCCCTTCCTCCTACAATGAGCAGTTCTTC
TRBD1	TRBJ2-7	TRBV28	many	CASSLRTGPIGEQYF	TGTGCCAGCAGTTTAAGGACAGGGCCCATTGGCGAGCAGTACTTC
NA	TRBJ1-2	TRBV28	few	CASSTPRLGYTF	TGTGCCAGCAGTACTCCCCGCCTTGGCTACACCTTC
NA	TRBJ2-7	TRBV5-6	many	CASSFGQIYEQYF	TGTGCCAGCAGCTTCGGCCAGATCTACGAGCAGTACTTC
NA	TRBJ1-1	TRBV5-1	many	CASSSSTVPEAFF	TGCGCCAGCAGCTCTTCGACAGTCCCTGAAGCTTTCTTT
NA	TRBJ1-1	TRBV10-3	NA	CAISDYTEAFF	TGTGCCATCAGTGACTACACTGAAGCTTTCTTT
TRBD2	TRBJ2-7	TRBV6-5	NA	CASSRLAVSYEQYF	TGTGCCAGCAGTCGGCTAGCGGTCTCCTACGAGCAGTACTTC
TRBD1	TRBJ2-7	TRBV11-2	many	CASSPGQGYEQYF	TGTGCCAGCAGCCCTGGACAGGGCTACGAGCAGTACTTC
NA	TRBJ2-7	TRBV29-1	many	CSVEDTEQYF	TGCAGCGTTGAAGATACCGAGCAGTACTTC
NA	TRBJ2-2	TRBV7-3	many	CASSLMDVRNTGELFF	TGTGCCAGCAGCTTAATGGACGTCCGGAACACCGGGGAGCTGTTTTTT
TRBD2	TRBJ2-5	TRBV18	many	CASSPLPSGSPGGLRETQYF	TGTGCCAGCTCACCCCTCCCTAGCGGGTCCCCCGGTGGCTTACGAGAGACCCAGTACTTC
TRBD2	TRBJ2-7	TRBV9	NA	CASSVGPGGSGSSEQYF	TGTGCCAGCAGCGTAGGCCCGGGGGGTAGTGGTTCGAGCGAGCAGTACTTC
NA	TRBJ2-3	TRBV10-3	many	CAISPRGEPDTDTQYF	TGTGCCATCAGCCCAAGGGGGGAACCAGACACAGATACGCAGTATTTT
NA	TRBJ1-4	TRBV20-1	NA	CSARDRRQPAVLFF	TGCAGTGCTAGAGATCGAAGACAGCCCGCCGTACTGTTTTTT
NA	TRBJ2-2	TRBV28	few	CASSYAPVGELFF	TGTGCCAGCAGTTATGCCCCGGTCGGGGAGCTGTTTTTT
NA	TRBJ1-1	TRBV12-3/TRBV12-4	many	CASSFPGGPSTEAFF	TGTGCCAGCAGTTTTCCGGGAGGGCCGAGCACTGAAGCTTTCTTT
NA	TRBJ1-4	TRBV19	few	CASSNTGGFREKLFF	TGTGCCAGCTCGAACACCGGAGGGTTTCGCGAAAAACTGTTTTTT
TRBD1	TRBJ2-7	TRBV6-1	many	CASSDRQGPYEQYF	TGTGCCAGCAGTGATCGACAGGGCCCCTACGAGCAGTACTTC
NA	TRBJ2-1	TRBV11-2	NA	CASSAPLDPSQIF	TGTGCCAGCAGCGCCCCCCTAGATCCCTCACAGATCTTC
NA	TRBJ1-5	TRBV6-2/TRBV6-3	NA	CASSYWKPGLSNQPQHF	TGTGCCAGCAGTTACTGGAAGCCGGGTTTGAGCAATCAGCCCCAGCATTTT
NA	TRBJ1-5	TRBV28	NA	CASSPELLDQPQHF	TGTGCCAGCAGTCCAGAGCTTCTTGATCAGCCCCAGCATTTT
NA	TRBJ2-5	TRBV20-1	NA	CSAPQGWTQYF	TGCAGTGCTCCACAGGGCTGGACCCAGTACTTC
TRBD2	TRBJ2-1	TRBV12-3/TRBV12-4	few	CASSSSGAYNEQFF	TGTGCCAGCAGCTCTAGCGGGGCCTACAATGAGCAGTTCTTC
TRBD1	TRBJ1-2	TRBV24-1	NA	CATSDSTWTGAYGYTF	TGTGCCACCAGTGATTCCACCTGGACAGGAGCCTATGGCTACACCTTC
NA	TRBJ2-1	TRBV5-4	few	CASSLKGPVNEQFF	TGTGCCAGCAGCTTAAAAGGGCCGGTTAATGAGCAGTTCTTC
NA	TRBJ1-6	TRBV28	many	CASSTAGARSPLHF	TGTGCCAGCAGTACTGCAGGGGCGCGATCACCCCTCCACTTT
NA	TRBJ2-4	TRBV5-6	many	CASSWNLNRYRDF	TGTGCCAGCAGCTGGAACCTGAACCGCTACCGGGACTTC
NA	TRBJ2-2	TRBV3-1	NA	CASSSHLAGRNTGELFF	TGTGCCAGCAGCTCCCACCTGGCGGGGAGGAACACCGGGGAGCTGTTTTTT
NA	TRBJ2-3	TRBV20-1	few	CSASGSTDTQYF	TGCAGTGCTAGCGGGAGCACAGATACGCAGTATTTT
TRBD1	TRBJ1-2	TRBV20-1	many	CSARNNQGAGYGYTF	TGCAGTGCTAGAAATAACCAGGGGGCAGGCTATGGCTACACCTTC
NA	TRBJ2-1	TRBV6-2/TRBV6-3	NA	CASSYPQDEQFF	TGTGCCAGCAGTTACCCCCAGGATGAGCAGTTCTTC
NA	TRBJ1-5	TRBV20-1	NA	CSARVGRNQPQHF	TGCAGTGCTAGGGTGGGGCGCAATCAGCCCCAGCATTTT
NA	TRBJ2-3	TRBV29-1	few	CSVDFTDTQYF	TGCAGCGTGGACTTCACAGATACGCAGTATTTT
NA	TRBJ2-5	TRBV30	NA	CAWSVTDRKIKETQYF	TGTGCCTGGAGTGTCACCGACAGGAAGATTAAAGAGACCCAGTACTTC
NA	TRBJ1-6	TRBV30	many	CAWRLVLGNSPLHF	TGTGCCTGGAGGTTGGTATTGGGCAATTCACCCCTCCACTTT